This TCR beta chain was identified during a study of blood T cell repertoires in COVID-19. Study as a whole: From the United States, Italy and Spain came samples of acute and convalescent COVID-19. T cells, B-cell-depleted T cells, or PBMCs supplied cDNA or gDNA.

This table comes from immunoSEQ multiplex PCR, and its TCRdb copy is limited to in-frame clones, with some not included. Of about 270,000 clones listed, around four fifths are singletons. Looked up from germline, CDR1 is SGHRS and CDR2 is YFSETQ. This CDR3 contains 15 residues. The J segment lost 6 bases and the V segment lost 2 bases, leaving 11 bases of the junction unmatched. The receptor was derived from a man older than 75 with acute or convalescent COVID-19. Sequencing was performed on peripheral blood. The chain links TRBV5-1 to TRBJ2-7; 7 bases match TRBD2. This CDR3 is CASSLASGPSGEQYF. CDR3 bases: TGCGCCAGCAGCTTAGCTAGCGGTCCTTCGGGCGAGCAGTACTTC.